The rows below give T cell receptor beta chains drawn from one sample of a study of patients and donors after allogeneic stem cell transplantation. TCRdb ran MiXCR on the RT-PCR reads and lists one entry per CDR3 protein. This table holds about a million distinct CDR3 sequences, more than 15% found once. The source material was blood, either unsorted or a sorted T cell fraction (not recorded which). The receptors stem from a human donor who was either an allogeneic HSCT recipient or a stem cell or donor lymphocyte infusion donor (not recorded which). It is not recorded whose cells these are; they may come from a transplant donor. Each CDR3 is given with its conserved first and last residue. D genes are given only for firm matches. For some rows the clone size is stated as once, few or many, or as a class when expanded; others skip it.

V	D	J	size	DNA	CDR3
TRBV11-2	-	TRBJ1-6	-	TGTGCCAGCAGCCCCCTCGGCAGGTCAAATTCACCCCTCCACTTT	CASSPLGRSNSPLHF
TRBV12-3/TRBV12-4	TRBD2	TRBJ2-7	many	TGTGCCAGCGGGTCTAGCGGGATTAGAGGCGAGCAGTACTTC	CASGSSGIRGEQYF
TRBV11-2	TRBD2	TRBJ2-1	-	TGTGCCAGCAGCTCAGGGACTAGCGGGAAGGGTGGTGAGCAGTTCTTC	CASSSGTSGKGGEQFF
TRBV5-1	-	TRBJ2-5	many	TGCGCCAGCAGCTTATCGGGGAAAGAGACCCAGTACTTC	CASSLSGKETQYF
TRBV4-2	-	TRBJ1-5	-	TGTGCCAGCAGCCAACCGGAGGTGGGGGGTCAGCCCCAGCATTTT	CASSQPEVGGQPQHF
TRBV6-5	-	TRBJ2-2	-	TGTGCCAGCAGTTACTCGAGCCCCGGGGAGCTGTTTTTT	CASSYSSPGELFF
TRBV4-1	TRBD1	TRBJ2-5	few	TGCGCCAGCAGCCCGACAGGGGGGTACCAAGAGACCCAGTACTTC	CASSPTGGYQETQYF
TRBV18	-	TRBJ1-5	-	TGTGCCAGCTCAGAAAGTCAGCCCCAGCATTTT	CASSESQPQHF
TRBV5-1	TRBD2	TRBJ2-3	-	TGCGCCAGCAGACTAATAGAGCGGGGGTCCTCGGCAGATACGCAGTATTTT	CASRLIERGSSADTQYF
TRBV20-1	-	TRBJ2-7	few	TGCAGTGCTAGAGAAGACACCCTACGTGACGAGCAGTACTTC	CSAREDTLRDEQYF
TRBV30	-	TRBJ1-1	-	TGTGCCTGGATGGAGGGGATCACTGAAGCTTTCTTT	CAWMEGITEAFF
TRBV4-3	-	TRBJ2-7	few	TGCGCCAGCAGCCAAGACGTAACAGGGCTCTTCTACGAGCAGTACTTC	CASSQDVTGLFYEQYF
TRBV5-6	-	TRBJ1-5	-	TGTGCCAGCAGCATGGGGTCAGGCCGCGTGCCCCAGCATTTT	CASSMGSGRVPQHF
TRBV4-2	-	TRBJ2-7	-	TGTGCCAGCAGCCACGGACTTCACGAGCAGTACTTC	CASSHGLHEQYF
TRBV5-1	-	TRBJ2-6	many	TGTGCCAGCAGCTTAGACTCTGGGGCCAACGTCCTGACTTTC	CASSLDSGANVLTF
TRBV5-1	-	TRBJ2-5	once	TGCGCCAGCAGCTCCCGTAGTGGGATTGAGGGGACCCAGTACTTC	CASSSRSGIEGTQYF
TRBV9	TRBD1	TRBJ2-5	-	TGTGCCAGCAGCGTACTGGGACAGAAGGAGACCCAGTACTTC	CASSVLGQKETQYF
TRBV9	-	TRBJ1-3	-	TGTGCCAGCAGCGTAGCGTGGGCTGGAAACACCATATATTTT	CASSVAWAGNTIYF
TRBV6-5	-	TRBJ1-1	many	TGTGCCAGCAGTTACTCATTTTCTCGCACTGAAGCTTTCTTT	CASSYSFSRTEAFF
TRBV7-2	-	TRBJ1-1	few	TGTGCCAGCAGCTTAGAAGGGGTCACCTACCTGAACACTGAAGCTTTCTTT	CASSLEGVTYLNTEAFF
TRBV12-3/TRBV12-4	TRBD1	TRBJ1-5	few	TGTGCCAGCAGTTTGATAGGGGGCGGCAATCAGCCCCAGCATTTT	CASSLIGGGNQPQHF
TRBV2	-	TRBJ1-2	-	TGTGCCAGCAGGCTGTACACCTTC	CASRLYTF
TRBV5-1	TRBD2	TRBJ2-1	-	TGCGCCAGCAGCTTGACTAGCGGGTTTAATGAGCAGTTCTTC	CASSLTSGFNEQFF
TRBV19	-	TRBJ2-1	-	TGTGCCAGTAGTAAGACAGAGAGCTCCTACAATGAGCAGTTCTTC	CASSKTESSYNEQFF
TRBV5-1	-	TRBJ1-4	few	TGCGCCAGCAGCTTGGTGGGAGGAACTAATGAAAAACTGTTTTTT	CASSLVGGTNEKLFF
TRBV12-3/TRBV12-4	TRBD1	TRBJ2-3	-	TGTGCCAGCAGTTTTCGGGACAGGATTGCAGATACGCAGTATTTT	CASSFRDRIADTQYF
TRBV7-9	-	TRBJ2-6	-	TGTGCCAGCAGCCGCGGGCTCCAGTCCGGAGTCCTGACTTTC	CASSRGLQSGVLTF
TRBV6-1	TRBD1	TRBJ1-1	few	TGTGCCAGCAGTCCACCGGGACAGAAGAACACTGAAGCTTTCTTT	CASSPPGQKNTEAFF
TRBV3-1	-	TRBJ1-2	-	TGTGCCAGCAGCCAGGTCAGAGAGGATGGCTACACCTTC	CASSQVREDGYTF
TRBV2	-	TRBJ2-2	many	TGTGCCAGCAGTCGGGACCACACGAACACCGGGGAGCTGTTTTTT	CASSRDHTNTGELFF
TRBV6-5	TRBD1	TRBJ2-1	few	TGTGCCAGCAGTTACCCCCGCCCGGGACAGGGGGCCTACAATGAGCAGTTCTTC	CASSYPRPGQGAYNEQFF
TRBV5-6	-	TRBJ1-4	-	TGTGCCAGCAGCACGGGGACAAATCCTAATGAAAAACTGTTTTTT	CASSTGTNPNEKLFF
TRBV20-1	-	TRBJ2-4	-	TGCAGTGCCTACCGACAAAGAGCCAAAAACATTCAGTACTTC	CSAYRQRAKNIQYF
TRBV7-9	TRBD2	TRBJ2-3	-	TGTGCCGGAGATGGGCGGGAGGGCCGTGATACGCAGTATTTT	CAGDGREGRDTQYF
TRBV6-1	TRBD2	TRBJ2-1	-	TGTGCCAGCAGCGGGACTAGCGGAAAGATCAATGAGCAGTTCTTC	CASSGTSGKINEQFF
TRBV2	TRBD2	TRBJ2-2	-	TGTGCCAGCATCGCGGGACTAGCGATTACCGGGGAGCTGTTTTTT	CASIAGLAITGELFF
TRBV27	-	TRBJ2-7	-	TGTGCCAGCAGTTTTATTTCGCAGGGGATCTCTCCCGAGCAGTACTTC	CASSFISQGISPEQYF
TRBV3-1	-	TRBJ2-7	few	TGTGCCAGCAGCCATGCCTCGAATTTGGTGTGGACAACCTACGAGCAGTACTTC	CASSHASNLVWTTYEQYF
TRBV10-3	TRBD1	TRBJ2-3	many	TGTGCCATCGCGCTGGACAGGACAGATACGCAGTATTTT	CAIALDRTDTQYF
TRBV12-3/TRBV12-4	-	TRBJ1-2	few	TGTGCCAGCAGCTTTTCGGGCAGAGAATACTATGGCTACACCTTC	CASSFSGREYYGYTF
TRBV24-1	-	TRBJ1-2	-	TGTGCCACCAGTGCTAGTAGGGGAAACTATGGCTACACCTTC	CATSASRGNYGYTF
TRBV19	-	TRBJ2-1	few	TGTGCCAGTATTGGCTCCGTATACAATGAGCAGTTCTTC	CASIGSVYNEQFF
TRBV14	TRBD2	TRBJ2-5	-	TGTGCCAGCAGCCCCCTGCGGGGGGTGGAGACCCAGTACTTC	CASSPLRGVETQYF
TRBV5-1	-	TRBJ1-2	-	TGCGCCAGCAGCTTGACAGCCCAAGCCTATGGCTACACCTTC	CASSLTAQAYGYTF
TRBV13	-	TRBJ1-6	few	TGTGCCAGCAGCTTAGGCAGGGTCCGGGGGAATTCACCCCTCCACTTT	CASSLGRVRGNSPLHF
TRBV6-5	-	TRBJ1-3	-	TGTGCCAGCAGTTACTTGGAAACGGGACCCACTTCTGGAAACACCATATATTTT	CASSYLETGPTSGNTIYF
TRBV5-6	TRBD1	TRBJ1-1	-	TGTGCCAGCAGCTGGGGGACAGGGGACACTGAAGCTTTCTTT	CASSWGTGDTEAFF
TRBV12-3/TRBV12-4	-	TRBJ1-4	-	TGTGCCAGCAGCCCCAATGGGGGTCGGGGTGAAAAACTGTTTTTT	CASSPNGGRGEKLFF
TRBV7-3	TRBD1	TRBJ2-1	few	TGTGCCAGCAGCTTGACGGGACAGGGGTGGAATGAGCAGTTCTTC	CASSLTGQGWNEQFF
TRBV20-1	TRBD1	TRBJ1-1	few	TGCAGTGCGCCTCCCCCGGGACAGGAGGTCACTGAAGCTTTCTTT	CSAPPPGQEVTEAFF
TRBV4-1	TRBD1	TRBJ2-7	-	TGCGCCAGCAGCCAAAATACAGGGGACCTATACGAGCAGTACTTC	CASSQNTGDLYEQYF
TRBV13	-	TRBJ1-6	-	TGTGCCAGCAGCTTAGAACGGGGTAATTCACCCCTCCACTTT	CASSLERGNSPLHF
TRBV20-1	TRBD1	TRBJ1-1	few	TGCAGTGCTCCTACCCAGACAGGGGTGAACACTGAAGCTTTCTTT	CSAPTQTGVNTEAFF